This entry lists 21 T cell receptor beta chains sequenced from one sample in a study of early T cells in non-severe SARS-CoV-2 infection. TCRdb re-analysed the 5' RACE reads in MiXCR, keeping a single row per CDR3 protein. This sample yields fewer than 30,000 distinct CDR3 sequences, of which 4.3% are seen a single time; 15% to 18% belongs to the top ten. Source material: whole blood. All receptors derive from an adult who was a healthcare worker with PCR-confirmed SARS-CoV-2 infection or an uninfected control (not recorded which).

This clonotype was seen ten or more times. J is TRBJ2-1 and V is TRBV19; tentative D call: TRBD2 (5 bases). The CDR3 has 13 residues. V lost 2 bases and J 10 bases, leaving 12 bases between the germline ends. The germline V gene has CDR1 LNHDA and CDR2 SQIVND (reference sequence). This CDR3 is CASSITGILEQFF. Written as DNA, the CDR3 is TGTGCCAGTAGTATAACCGGGATCCTAGAGCAGTTCTTC.

The gene calls are TRBV9 and TRBJ2-5, with D unclear. Germline-derived CDR1 and CDR2 are SGDLS and YYNGEE. Trimming removed 0 bases from V and 0 bases from J, with 9 bases in between. This CDR3 is built from 15 residues. This chain's CDR3 is CASSVEPLYQETQYF. CDR3 DNA: TGTGCCAGCAGCGTAGAGCCCCTGTACCAAGAGACCCAGTACTTC.

The table lists this clonotype with many counts. The genes are TRBV20-1 and TRBJ1-2; D remains unclear. V lost 0 bases, J lost 12 bases, and 8 bases lay in between. CDR1 is DFQATT, CDR2 SNEGSKA, per germline (reference sequence). The CDR3 contains 10 residues. CDR3 sequence reads: CSARDRLDTF. As DNA, the CDR3 is TGCAGTGCTAGAGATCGCCTCGACACCTTC.

V usage is TRBV6-6 and J usage is TRBJ2-5; no clear D. CDR1 and CDR2 (germline): MNHNY, SVGAGI (reference sequence). V was trimmed by 3 bases and J by 5 bases, leaving 7 bases between them. The CDR3 spans 12 residues. CDR3 sequence (DNA): TGTGCCAGCAGTTATCGTAAGGAGACCCAGTACTTC. It is translated as CASSYRKETQYF.

In this sample, this clonotype turned up many times. The V and J genes are TRBV11-2 and TRBJ2-5, with 9 nucleotides matching TRBD2. The CDR3 sequence is 13 residues long. The junction had 4 bases not matched to a gene; V was cut back by 6 bases and J by 5 bases. The germline V gene encodes CDR1 SGHAT and CDR2 FQNNGV. The CDR3 sequence is CASSPAGGETQYF. CDR3 DNA: TGTGCCAGCAGTCCTGCGGGGGGGGAGACCCAGTACTTC.

This clonotype has a count of ten or more. This rearrangement joins TRBV5-6 to TRBJ1-5, with a weak D call TRBD1 (5 bases). The V gene lost 3 bases and the J gene lost 0 bases, with 10 bases spanning the gap. CDR3 length: 15 residues. Germline V gene data show CDR1 as SGHDT and CDR2 as YYEEEE. Here the CDR3 reads CASSSQAYSNQPQHF. CDR3 sequence (DNA): TGTGCCAGCAGCTCACAGGCCTATAGCAATCAGCCCCAGCATTTT.

This clonotype occurred a few times. V and J are TRBV29-1 and TRBJ1-2; unclear D gene. V was cut by 0 bases and J by 9 bases, with 14 bases left in between. Germline CDR1 is SQVTM and CDR2 is ANQGSEA. This CDR3 region has 13 residues. CDR3 residues: CSVEDPSLTSYTF. DNA for the CDR3: TGCAGCGTTGAAGATCCCTCCCTGACTAGCTACACCTTC.

This clonotype was seen ten or more times. This sequence joins TRBV27 and TRBJ2-5; D assignment may be TRBD1 or TRBD2 (6 bases each). V lost 3 bases, J lost 5 bases, and 16 bases lay in between. In germline, CDR1 is MNHEY, CDR2 SMNVEV (reference sequence). The CDR3 is made up of 15 amino acids. In nucleotides, the CDR3 is TGTGCCAGCAGTTTGGGTACAGGGAGGCCGGAGACCCAGTACTTC. Translating it yields CASSLGTGRPETQYF.

This clonotype occurred many times. DNA for the CDR3: TGTGCCAGCAGCCAAGGGGTCCCCCGGGAGCAGTACTTC. It translates to CASSQGVPREQYF. The rearrangement links TRBV14 to TRBJ2-7; D remains unclear. V was trimmed by 1 base and J by 7 bases, leaving 11 bases between them. The germline V gene encodes CDR1 SGHDN and CDR2 FVKESK. This CDR3 spans 13 amino acids.

This clonotype appeared many times. The CDR3 nucleotides read TGTGCCAGCGGCCGGGGGAAGGAAAAACTGTTTTTT. Residues: CASGRGKEKLFF. The V and J genes are TRBV6-5 and TRBJ1-4; TRBD1 might be the D (5 bases). The V gene's germline CDR1 is MNHEY and CDR2 SVGAGI. The CDR3 runs 12 residues. V lost 8 bases, J lost 8 bases, and 12 bases lay in between.

At least ten counts were recorded for this clonotype. The genes are TRBV20-1 and TRBJ2-1, with D perhaps matching TRBD1 (6 bases). CDR1 DFQATT and CDR2 SNEGSKA come from the germline V gene (reference sequence). The CDR3 is 15 residues long. V lost 2 bases, J lost 2 bases, and 13 bases lay in between. This CDR3 is CSARSTRGTYNEQFF. CDR3 DNA: TGCAGTGCTAGATCGACCAGGGGCACCTACAATGAGCAGTTCTTC.

CDR3 in DNA: TGCGCCAGCAGCCACGGGACTAGCGGGGGGTTGGAGACCCAGTACTTC. Translating it yields CASSHGTSGGLETQYF. The chain has TRBV5-1 and TRBJ2-5, with 15 bases fitting TRBD2. The germline V gene encodes CDR1 SGHRS and CDR2 YFSETQ. The CDR3 loop spans 16 amino acids. With 4 bases clipped from V and 5 bases from J, the junction kept 6 bases outside the gene matches.

This clonotype was observed at least ten times. V is TRBV6-5 and J is TRBJ2-2; 7 positions agree with TRBD1. CDR1 MNHEY and CDR2 SVGAGI come from the germline V gene. With 6 bases clipped from V and 5 bases from J, the junction kept 24 bases outside the gene matches. The CDR3 has 20 residues. For the CDR3, the DNA is TGTGCCAGCAGATTCCGAGGGGGCCAGGGGCCCGGCCAAGGAACCGGGGAGCTGTTTTTT. This translates into CASRFRGGQGPGQGTGELFF.

This clonotype came up many times. The chain joins TRBV7-6 to TRBJ2-2; TRBD2 might be the D (6 bases). V was trimmed by 5 bases and J by 1 base, leaving 14 bases between them. This CDR3 has 16 residues. Germline-derived CDR1 and CDR2 are SGHVS and FNYEAQ. The CDR3 DNA reads as TGTGCCAGCAGCCGGAGGCCTAGCGAGAACACCGGGGAGCTGTTTTTT. It codes for CASSRRPSENTGELFF.

This clonotype was seen many times. The chain combines TRBV3-1 with TRBJ2-5; 13 bases are a match to TRBD2. Germline V gives CDR1 LGHDT, CDR2 YNNKEL (reference sequence). CDR3 size: 15 residues. J gave up 3 bases and V 10 bases, and 8 bases lay outside the gene matches. CDR3 in amino acids: CATTGLAGPKETQYF. The CDR3 region has the DNA TGTGCCACAACGGGACTAGCGGGACCGAAAGAGACCCAGTACTTC.

This clonotype was detected a few times. This chain connects TRBV6-2 or TRBV6-3 to TRBJ1-5; the D gene is possibly TRBD1 (6 bases). This CDR3 is built from 16 residues. Trimming took 2 bases from V and 1 from J, leaving 12 bases between them. CDR1 and CDR2 from the germline V gene are MNHEY and SVGEGT. The CDR3, as DNA: TGTGCCAGCAGTTACGCCGGGACACGAAGCAATCAGCCCCAGCATTTT. It codes for CASSYAGTRSNQPQHF.

This clonotype was seen many times. This sequence joins TRBV6-2 or TRBV6-3 and TRBJ2-1, with TRBD2 identical over 7 bases. The CDR3 has 14 amino acids. V was clipped by 8 bases and J by 8 bases; unmatched bases: 12. The germline V gene encodes CDR1 MNHEY and CDR2 SVGEGT. In DNA form, the CDR3 reads TGTGCCAGCCGGGGATGGGGGAGGGCCGATGAGCAGTTCTTC. It translates to CASRGWGRADEQFF.

This clonotype was seen ten or more times. The CDR3 DNA sequence: TGTGCCAGCAGCGTAACTGTACAGGACATGGGTGAGCAGTTCTTC. Translated, it gives CASSVTVQDMGEQFF. V is TRBV7-6 and J is TRBJ2-1; D might be TRBD1 (5 bases). CDR3 length: 15 amino acids. Trimming removed 5 bases at V and 9 bases at J, with 20 bases between. Germline V lookup: CDR1 SGHVS, CDR2 FNYEAQ.

This clonotype has at least ten counts. The CDR3 loop reads CASSLRQGVSYEQYF. As DNA, the CDR3 is TGTGCCAGCAGCCTCCGACAGGGGGTCTCCTACGAGCAGTACTTC. This chain uses TRBV7-9 with TRBJ2-7; 9 bases line up with TRBD1. The CDR3 length is 15 residues. The V gene's germline CDR1 is SEHNR and CDR2 FQNEAQ (reference sequence). V was pared by 5 bases and J by 0 bases, with 5 bases of the junction left unmatched.

This clonotype was counted many times. The chain couples TRBV7-2 to TRBJ1-5, with D possibly matching TRBD1 (5 bases). Trimming removed 1 base at V and 4 bases at J, with 11 bases between. CDR3 length: 15 amino acids. CDR1 SGHTA and CDR2 FQGNSA come from the germline V gene. CDR3 in DNA: TGTGCCAGCAGCTTAGTGCAGGGTAGTAATCAGCCCCAGCATTTT. This sequence encodes CASSLVQGSNQPQHF.

J is TRBJ2-2 and V is TRBV10-3; D is unclear. Per germline, CDR1 ENHRY and CDR2 SYGVKD. The CDR3 extends over 12 amino acids. V lost 3 bases and J lost 4, with 3 bases in between. CDR3 loop: CAISDTTGELFF. The CDR3 region has the DNA TGTGCCATCAGTGACACCACCGGGGAGCTGTTTTTT.